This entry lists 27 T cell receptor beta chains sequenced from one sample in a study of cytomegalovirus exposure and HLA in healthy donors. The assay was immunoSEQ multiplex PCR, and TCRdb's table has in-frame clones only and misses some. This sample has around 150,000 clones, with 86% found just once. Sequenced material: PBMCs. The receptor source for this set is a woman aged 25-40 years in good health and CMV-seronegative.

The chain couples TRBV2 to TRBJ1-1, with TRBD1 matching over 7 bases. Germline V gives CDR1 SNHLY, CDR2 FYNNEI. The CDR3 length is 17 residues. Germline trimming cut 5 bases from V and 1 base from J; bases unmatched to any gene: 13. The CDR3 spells CASSRLQGGSWNTEAFF. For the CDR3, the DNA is TGTGCCAGCAGTCGGCTCCAGGGGGGAAGCTGGAACACTGAAGCTTTCTTT.

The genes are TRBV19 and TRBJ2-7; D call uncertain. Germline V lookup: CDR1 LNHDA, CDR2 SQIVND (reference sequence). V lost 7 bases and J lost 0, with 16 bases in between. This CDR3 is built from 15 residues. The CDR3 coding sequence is TGTGCCAGTACCCCGGGCGGCTCTAGCTCCTACGAGCAGTACTTC. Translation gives CASTPGGSSSYEQYF.

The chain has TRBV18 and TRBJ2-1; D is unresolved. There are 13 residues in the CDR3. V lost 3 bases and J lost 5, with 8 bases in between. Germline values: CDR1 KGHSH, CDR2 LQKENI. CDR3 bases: TGTGCCAGCTCACCCTATAGAGACAATGAGCAGTTCTTC. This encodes CASSPYRDNEQFF.

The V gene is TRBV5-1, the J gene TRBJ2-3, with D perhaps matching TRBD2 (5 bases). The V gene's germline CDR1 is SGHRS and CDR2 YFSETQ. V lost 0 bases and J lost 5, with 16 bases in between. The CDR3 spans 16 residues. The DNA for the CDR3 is TGCGCCAGCAGCTTGGAAGTGGGTAGCGAGGAAGATACGCAGTATTTT. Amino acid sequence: CASSLEVGSEEDTQYF. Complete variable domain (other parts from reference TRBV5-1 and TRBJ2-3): KAGVTQTPRYLIKTRGQQVTLSCSPISGHRSVSWYQQTPGQGLQFLFEYFSETQRNKGNFPGRFSGRQFSNSRSEMNVSTLELGDSALYLCASSLEVGSEEDTQYFGPGTRLTVL.

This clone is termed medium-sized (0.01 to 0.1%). CDR3 residues: CASSAPVGFSLFDTEAFF. The DNA of the CDR3 is TGTGCCAGCAGCGCTCCGGTCGGCTTCTCTCTTTTCGACACTGAAGCTTTCTTT. V gene TRBV21-1 combines with J gene TRBJ1-1. TRBV21-1 represents a pseudogene. This CDR3 contains 18 residues.

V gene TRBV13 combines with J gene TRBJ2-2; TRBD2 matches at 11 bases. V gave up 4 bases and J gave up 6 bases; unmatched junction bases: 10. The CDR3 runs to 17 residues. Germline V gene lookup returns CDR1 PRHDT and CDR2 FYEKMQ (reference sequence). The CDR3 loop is CASSSTLAGGPPGELFF. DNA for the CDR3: TGTGCCAGCAGCTCAACTCTAGCGGGGGGCCCCCCCGGGGAGCTGTTTTTT.

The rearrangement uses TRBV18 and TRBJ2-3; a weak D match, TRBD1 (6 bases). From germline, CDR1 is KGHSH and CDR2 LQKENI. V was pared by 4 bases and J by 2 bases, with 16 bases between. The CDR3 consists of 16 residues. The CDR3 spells CASSLPARGFTDTQYF. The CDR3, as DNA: TGTGCCAGCTCACTCCCGGCCAGGGGATTCACAGATACGCAGTATTTT.

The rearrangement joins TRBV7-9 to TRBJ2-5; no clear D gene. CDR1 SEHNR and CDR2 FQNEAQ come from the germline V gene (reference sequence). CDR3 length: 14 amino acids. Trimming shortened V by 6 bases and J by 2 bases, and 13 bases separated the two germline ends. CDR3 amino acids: CASSSTHRQETQYF. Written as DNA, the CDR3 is TGTGCCAGCAGTTCTACACACCGACAAGAGACCCAGTACTTC.

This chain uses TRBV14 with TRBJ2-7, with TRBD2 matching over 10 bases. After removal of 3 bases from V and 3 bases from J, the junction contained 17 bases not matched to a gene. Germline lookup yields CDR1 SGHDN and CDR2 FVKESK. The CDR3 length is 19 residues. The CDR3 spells CASSHLQGRASGSFYEQYF. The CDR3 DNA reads TGTGCCAGCAGCCACCTCCAGGGACGGGCTAGCGGGAGTTTCTACGAGCAGTACTTC.

CDR3 in amino acids: CAISESSSGAQYF. The CDR3 coding sequence is TGTGCCATCAGTGAGTCGTCCAGCGGCGCGCAGTATTTT. The rearrangement uses TRBV10-3 and TRBJ2-3, with D possibly matching TRBD2 (5 bases). CDR1 is ENHRY, CDR2 SYGVKD, per germline. Trimming removed 0 bases from V and 10 bases from J, with 11 bases in between. This CDR3 spans 13 amino acids.

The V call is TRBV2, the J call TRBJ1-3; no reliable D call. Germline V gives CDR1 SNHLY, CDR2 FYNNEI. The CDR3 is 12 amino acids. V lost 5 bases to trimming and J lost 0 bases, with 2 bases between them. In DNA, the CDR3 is TGTGCCAGCAGTCCCTCTGGAAACACCATATATTTT. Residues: CASSPSGNTIYF.

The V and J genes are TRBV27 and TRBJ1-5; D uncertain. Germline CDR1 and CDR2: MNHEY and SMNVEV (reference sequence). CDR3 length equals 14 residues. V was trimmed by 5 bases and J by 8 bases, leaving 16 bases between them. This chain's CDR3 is CASSSPALREPQHF. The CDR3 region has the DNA TGTGCCAGCAGTAGTCCCGCCCTTAGGGAGCCCCAGCATTTT.

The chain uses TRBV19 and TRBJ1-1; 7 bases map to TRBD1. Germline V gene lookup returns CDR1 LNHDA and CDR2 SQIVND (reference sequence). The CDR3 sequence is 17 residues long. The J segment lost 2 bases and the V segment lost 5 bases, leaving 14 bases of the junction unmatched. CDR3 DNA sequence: TGTGCCAGTAGTTCCCCCTGGAGGGGGCCTTCAAACACTGAAGCTTTCTTT. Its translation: CASSSPWRGPSNTEAFF.

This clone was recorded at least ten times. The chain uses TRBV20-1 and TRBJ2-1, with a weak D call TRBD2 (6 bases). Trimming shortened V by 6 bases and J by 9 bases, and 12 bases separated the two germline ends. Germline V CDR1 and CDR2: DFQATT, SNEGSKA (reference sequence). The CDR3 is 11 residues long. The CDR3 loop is CSAEGGIEQFF. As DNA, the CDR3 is TGCAGTGCCGAAGGCGGGATTGAGCAGTTCTTC.

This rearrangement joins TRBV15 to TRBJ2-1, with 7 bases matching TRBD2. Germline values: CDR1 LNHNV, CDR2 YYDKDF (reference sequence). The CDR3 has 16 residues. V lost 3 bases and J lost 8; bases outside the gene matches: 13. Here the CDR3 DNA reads TGTGCCACCAGCAGCTCCCCGGGACTACCGGTCTATGAGCAGTTCTTC. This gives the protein CATSSSPGLPVYEQFF.

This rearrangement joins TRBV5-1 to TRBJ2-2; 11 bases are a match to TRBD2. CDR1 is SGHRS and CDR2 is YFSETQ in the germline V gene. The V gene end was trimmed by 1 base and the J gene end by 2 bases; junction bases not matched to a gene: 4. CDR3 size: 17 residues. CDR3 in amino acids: CASSLNSGRANTGELFF. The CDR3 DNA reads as TGCGCCAGCAGCTTGAATAGCGGGAGGGCCAACACCGGGGAGCTGTTTTTT.

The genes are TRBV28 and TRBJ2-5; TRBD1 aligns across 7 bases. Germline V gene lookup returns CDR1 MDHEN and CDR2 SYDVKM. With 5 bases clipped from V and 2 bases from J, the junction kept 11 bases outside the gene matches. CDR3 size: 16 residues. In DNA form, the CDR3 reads TGTGCCAGCAGTGAATCCGGCAGGGGGATTCAAGAGACCCAGTACTTC. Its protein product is CASSESGRGIQETQYF.

CDR3 protein: CASSSTGGERGYTF. For the CDR3, the DNA is TGTGCCAGCAGCTCTACAGGGGGCGAACGTGGCTACACCTTC. The chain joins TRBV28 to TRBJ1-2; 9 bases agree with TRBD1. V trimming: 6 bases; J trimming: 7 bases; junction bases outside the gene matches: 9. The CDR3 is 14 residues long. CDR1 is MDHEN and CDR2 is SYDVKM in the germline V gene.

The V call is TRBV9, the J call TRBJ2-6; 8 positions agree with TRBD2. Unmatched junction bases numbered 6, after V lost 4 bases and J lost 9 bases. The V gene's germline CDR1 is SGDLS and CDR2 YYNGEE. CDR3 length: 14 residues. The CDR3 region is CASSLKRENNVLTF. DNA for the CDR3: TGTGCCAGCAGCCTCAAGCGGGAGAACAACGTCCTGACTTTC.

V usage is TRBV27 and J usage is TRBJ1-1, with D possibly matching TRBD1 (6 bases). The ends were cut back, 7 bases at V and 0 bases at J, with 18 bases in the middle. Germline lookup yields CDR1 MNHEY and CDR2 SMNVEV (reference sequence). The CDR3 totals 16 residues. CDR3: CASKGHEMGLNTEAFF. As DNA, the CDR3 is TGTGCCAGCAAGGGACATGAAATGGGGTTGAACACTGAAGCTTTCTTT.

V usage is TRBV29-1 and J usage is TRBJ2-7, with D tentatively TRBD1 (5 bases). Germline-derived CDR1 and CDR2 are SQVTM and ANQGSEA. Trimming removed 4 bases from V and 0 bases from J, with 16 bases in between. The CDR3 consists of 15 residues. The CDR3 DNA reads TGCAGCGTTGCCGGTGAACAGGAGAGCTCCTACGAGCAGTACTTC. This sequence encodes CSVAGEQESSYEQYF.

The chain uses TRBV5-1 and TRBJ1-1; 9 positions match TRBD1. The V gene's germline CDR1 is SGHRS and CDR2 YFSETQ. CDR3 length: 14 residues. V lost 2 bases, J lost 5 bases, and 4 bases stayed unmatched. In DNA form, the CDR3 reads TGCGCCAGCAGCTTTCGGGGACAGGGAACTGAAGCTTTCTTT. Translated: CASSFRGQGTEAFF. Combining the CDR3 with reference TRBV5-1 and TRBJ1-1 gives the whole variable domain KAGVTQTPRYLIKTRGQQVTLSCSPISGHRSVSWYQQTPGQGLQFLFEYFSETQRNKGNFPGRFSGRQFSNSRSEMNVSTLELGDSALYLCASSFRGQGTEAFFGQGTRLTVV.

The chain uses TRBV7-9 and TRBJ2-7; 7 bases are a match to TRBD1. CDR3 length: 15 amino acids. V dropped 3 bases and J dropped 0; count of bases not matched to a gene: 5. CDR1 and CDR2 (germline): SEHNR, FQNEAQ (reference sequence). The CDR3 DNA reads TGTGCCAGCAGCTTGGACAGGCATGACTCCTACGAGCAGTACTTC. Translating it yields CASSLDRHDSYEQYF.

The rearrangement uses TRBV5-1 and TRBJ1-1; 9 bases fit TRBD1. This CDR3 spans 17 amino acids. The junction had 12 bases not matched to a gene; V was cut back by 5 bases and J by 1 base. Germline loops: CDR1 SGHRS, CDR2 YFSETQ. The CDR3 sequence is CASRDSGTGWANTEAFF. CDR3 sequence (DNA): TGCGCCAGCAGAGATTCCGGGACAGGGTGGGCGAACACTGAAGCTTTCTTT.

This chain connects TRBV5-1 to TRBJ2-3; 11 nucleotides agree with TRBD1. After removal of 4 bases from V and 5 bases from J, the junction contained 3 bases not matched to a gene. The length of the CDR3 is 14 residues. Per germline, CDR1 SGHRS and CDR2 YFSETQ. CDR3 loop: CASSRTGGQDTQYF. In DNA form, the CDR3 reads TGCGCCAGCAGCAGGACAGGGGGCCAAGATACGCAGTATTTT. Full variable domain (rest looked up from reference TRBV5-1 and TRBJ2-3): KAGVTQTPRYLIKTRGQQVTLSCSPISGHRSVSWYQQTPGQGLQFLFEYFSETQRNKGNFPGRFSGRQFSNSRSEMNVSTLELGDSALYLCASSRTGGQDTQYFGPGTRLTVL.

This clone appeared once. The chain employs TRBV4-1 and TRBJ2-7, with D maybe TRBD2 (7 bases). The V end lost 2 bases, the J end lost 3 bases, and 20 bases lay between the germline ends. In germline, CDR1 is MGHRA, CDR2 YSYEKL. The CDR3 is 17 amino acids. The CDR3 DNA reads TGCGCCAGCAGCCAACACACCGGACTAGGGGGTATCTACGAGCAGTACTTC. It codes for CASSQHTGLGGIYEQYF.

For the CDR3, the DNA is TGCGCCAGCAGCCAAGTAGCTCGGGGGCGAATCTACGAGCAGTACTTC. This sequence encodes CASSQVARGRIYEQYF. The rearrangement joins TRBV4-3 to TRBJ2-7; D possibly matches TRBD1 or TRBD2 (6 bases each). Germline CDR1 LGHNA, CDR2 YSLEER. The CDR3 sequence is 16 residues long. V lost 1 base and J lost 3, with 16 bases in between.